Following are 8 T cell receptor beta chains from one sample sequenced in a study of cytomegalovirus exposure and HLA in healthy donors. Amplification used 60 Vbeta primers and 13 Jbeta primers. Profiled with immunoSEQ multiplex PCR; TCRdb holds only in-frame clones, not every one. The sample has under 150,000 clones, over 75% seen once. The specimen was PBMCs. Receptors were obtained from a male donor in good health and CMV-seronegative.

V gene TRBV7-2 combines with J gene TRBJ2-7; maybe TRBD2 (5 bases). Germline V gene lookup returns CDR1 SGHTA and CDR2 FQGNSA. V lost 5 bases, J lost 4 bases, and 12 bases lay in between. This CDR3 region has 13 residues. CDR3 sequence: CASSNSEGYEQYF. CDR3 sequence (DNA): TGTGCCAGCAGCAACTCAGAGGGTTACGAGCAGTACTTC.

The rearrangement links TRBV19 to TRBJ1-1; D might be TRBD1 (5 bases). Germline-derived CDR1 and CDR2 are LNHDA and SQIVND (reference sequence). CDR3 length: 14 amino acids. Deletions cut 3 bases from V and 4 bases from J, with 12 bases between. Here the CDR3 reads CASSIGAGVTEAFF. In DNA, the CDR3 is TGTGCCAGTAGTATCGGGGCGGGGGTCACTGAAGCTTTCTTT.

The chain combines TRBV9 with TRBJ2-3, with 8 bases lining up with TRBD1. The CDR3 spans 15 residues. The ends lost 3 bases at V and 2 bases at J; junction bases unmatched: 5. The V gene's germline CDR1 is SGDLS and CDR2 YYNGEE. Written as DNA, the CDR3 is TGTGCCAGCAGCGGACAGGGGCGACCCACAGATACGCAGTATTTT. This codes for CASSGQGRPTDTQYF.

The chain joins TRBV7-2 to TRBJ1-2; D gene uncertain. The CDR3 length is 13 residues. V lost 6 bases and J 4 bases, leaving 12 bases between the germline ends. CDR1 SGHTA and CDR2 FQGNSA come from the germline V gene. The CDR3 region is CASRQSSGYGYTF. The CDR3 region has the DNA TGTGCCAGCAGGCAAAGCAGCGGCTATGGCTACACCTTC.

The rearrangement uses TRBV7-3 and TRBJ2-7; tentative D call: TRBD2 (7 bases). V was shortened by 2 bases and J by 3 bases, with 14 bases between the two germline ends. From germline, CDR1 is SGHTA and CDR2 FQGTGA. The CDR3 is made up of 15 amino acids. The CDR3 DNA sequence: TGTGCCAGCAGCTTATTGGCGGGGGCCTACTACGAGCAGTACTTC. Protein sequence: CASSLLAGAYYEQYF.

The chain carries TRBV7-9 and TRBJ2-1, with no clear D. V lost 1 base and J lost 5, with 6 bases in between. The CDR3 sequence is 13 residues long. Germline values: CDR1 SEHNR, CDR2 FQNEAQ (reference sequence). CDR3 sequence reads: CASSLVTDNEQFF. CDR3 nucleotide sequence: TGTGCCAGCAGCTTAGTTACGGACAATGAGCAGTTCTTC.

CDR3 loop: CASSQLRASGPYEQYF. In DNA form, the CDR3 reads TGTGCCAGCAGCCAACTAAGGGCTAGCGGCCCCTACGAGCAGTACTTC. The chain employs TRBV4-2 and TRBJ2-7, with 7 bases matching TRBD2. This CDR3 has 16 amino acids. V shed 2 bases, J shed 2 bases, and the junction held 9 bases outside the gene matches. Germline lookup yields CDR1 LGHNA and CDR2 YNFKEQ.

The gene calls are TRBV9 and TRBJ2-7, with 8 nucleotides matching TRBD1. The CDR3 covers 15 residues. V dropped 0 bases and J dropped 5; count of bases not matched to a gene: 7. CDR1 is SGDLS and CDR2 is YYNGEE in the germline V gene. CDR3 sequence: CASSVEVTGVDEQYF. The CDR3 coding sequence is TGTGCCAGCAGCGTAGAAGTGACAGGGGTTGACGAGCAGTACTTC. Combining the CDR3 with reference TRBV9 and TRBJ2-7 gives the whole variable domain DSGVTQTPKHLITATGQRVTLRCSPRSGDLSVYWYQQSLDQGLQFLIQYYNGEERAKGNILERFSAQQFPDLHSELNLSSLELGDSALYFCASSVEVTGVDEQYFGPGTRLTVT.